This T cell receptor beta chain stems from a study of blood T cells in healthy people across ages. The CDR3 length is 15 residues. Germline V gives CDR1 LGHDT, CDR2 YNNKEL (reference sequence). The germline V and J ends were trimmed by 0 bases and 7 bases, with 16 bases remaining between them. PCR was performed a second time for about 7 to 11 cycles using a sample-barcoded 5' primer and a J-beta primer mix. TCRdb re-called the 5' RACE reads through MiXCR, storing one row per CDR3 protein. The table lists around 1.1 million distinct CDR3 sequences, 30% to 40% of them singletons. The receptor was derived from a man younger than 35 in good health. This chain joins TRBV3-1 and TRBJ2-7, with D perhaps being TRBD1 or TRBD2 (5 bases each). The source material was blood. The CDR3 loop is CASSQEGTVMGEQYF. The CDR3 DNA reads TGTGCCAGCAGCCAAGAAGGGACCGTGATGGGAGAGCAGTACTTC.